A selection of T cell receptor beta chains follows, all from one sample in a study of CD8 T cells in Susac syndrome. TCRdb itself ran the immunoSEQ multiplex PCR reads through MiXCR, one entry per CDR3 protein. The sample lists some 52,000 distinct CDR3 sequences, around 93% occurring once. The sequencing sample was made of CD8+ T cells from PBMCs. These receptors were obtained from a human donor with multiple sclerosis. CDR3s include the opening cysteine and the closing phenylalanine or tryptophan. A D gene is named only where the DNA matches it firmly. Only part of the rows carry a size: once, few, many, or a class if the clone is expanded.

DNA: TGTGCCAGCACTAATAGCGGGAACTATGGCTACACCTTC; CDR3: CASTNSGNYGYTF; D: .; V: TRBV13; size: .; J: TRBJ1-2
DNA: TGTGCCAGCAGTTACGGGGAGGGTGTAGGGGGCTACACCTTC; CDR3: CASSYGEGVGGYTF; D: .; V: TRBV6-5; size: once; J: TRBJ1-2
DNA: TGTGCCTGGAGTGTTCAAGGTACTGAAGCTTTCTTT; CDR3: CAWSVQGTEAFF; D: .; V: TRBV30; size: once; J: TRBJ1-1
DNA: TGTGCCAGCAGCGTGGGACAGGGGGCCTGGAATGAGCAGTTCTTC; CDR3: CASSVGQGAWNEQFF; D: TRBD1; V: TRBV9; size: .; J: TRBJ2-1
DNA: TGTGCCAGCAGTGCGCGGGGGGCCAAAAACATTCAGTACTTC; CDR3: CASSARGAKNIQYF; D: TRBD2; V: TRBV2; size: .; J: TRBJ2-4
DNA: TGTGCCAGCAGCCAAGATACATGGCCTACCTACGAGCAGTACTTC; CDR3: CASSQDTWPTYEQYF; D: .; V: TRBV3-1; size: .; J: TRBJ2-7
DNA: TGTGCCAGCAGCCCTCGACAGCGGGGATACACGGTGGAAAAACTGTTTTTT; CDR3: CASSPRQRGYTVEKLFF; D: .; V: TRBV7-9; size: .; J: TRBJ1-4
DNA: TGTGCCAGCAGCTTATCCGGTAGCACTGAAGCTTTCTTT; CDR3: CASSLSGSTEAFF; D: .; V: TRBV7-3; size: .; J: TRBJ1-1
DNA: TGCGCCAGCTCTTGGGGCTCTAACTATGGCTACACCTTC; CDR3: CASSWGSNYGYTF; D: .; V: TRBV10-2; size: .; J: TRBJ1-2
DNA: TGTGCCAGCTCACCGACAGGTAGCACAGATACGCAGTATTTT; CDR3: CASSPTGSTDTQYF; D: .; V: TRBV12-3/TRBV12-4; size: .; J: TRBJ2-3
DNA: TGTGCCAGCCGATTCGAGCTGCTGACACAGCACAATGAGCAGTTCTTC; CDR3: CASRFELLTQHNEQFF; D: .; V: TRBV28; size: .; J: TRBJ2-1
DNA: TGTGCCACCAGCCACGACAGGAACACTGAAGCTTTCTTT; CDR3: CATSHDRNTEAFF; D: .; V: TRBV15; size: .; J: TRBJ1-1
DNA: TGTGCCAGCAGTCTTACGGGACATCAGGTTACCACCGGGGAGCTGTTTTTT; CDR3: CASSLTGHQVTTGELFF; D: .; V: TRBV6-1; size: once; J: TRBJ2-2
DNA: TGCAGCGTTGATTCGACAGAGAACTATGGCTACACCTTC; CDR3: CSVDSTENYGYTF; D: .; V: TRBV29-1; size: .; J: TRBJ1-2
DNA: TGTGCCAGCAGCTTAGTAGCGGGGGGGCCCTCCCTCTCCTACAATGAGCAGTTCTTC; CDR3: CASSLVAGGPSLSYNEQFF; D: TRBD2; V: TRBV13; size: .; J: TRBJ2-1
DNA: TGCGCCAGCAGCCCCCTCCGGGATCCTTCCTACGAGCAGTACTTC; CDR3: CASSPLRDPSYEQYF; D: .; V: TRBV5-1; size: .; J: TRBJ2-7
DNA: TGCGCCAGCAGCCAAATAGGAGAGCAGTTCTTC; CDR3: CASSQIGEQFF; D: .; V: TRBV4-1; size: .; J: TRBJ2-1
DNA: TGTGCCAGCACCCCCGGACAGCCCGGGGAGCTGTTTTTT; CDR3: CASTPGQPGELFF; D: .; V: TRBV6-5; size: .; J: TRBJ2-2
DNA: TGTGCCAGCAGCTTAAACGGGGCCGATTCACCCCTCCACTTT; CDR3: CASSLNGADSPLHF; D: .; V: TRBV7-2; size: .; J: TRBJ1-6
DNA: TGTGCCAGTAGTGTCGGTCATAATTCACCCCTCCACTTT; CDR3: CASSVGHNSPLHF; D: .; V: TRBV19; size: .; J: TRBJ1-6
DNA: TGTGCCAGCAGCCCCGGGGCAGCGGGAGCCTACGAGCAGTACTTC; CDR3: CASSPGAAGAYEQYF; D: TRBD2; V: TRBV7-8; size: .; J: TRBJ2-7
DNA: TGTGCCACCGGGACAGGGAGAAACAATGAGCAGTTCTTC; CDR3: CATGTGRNNEQFF; D: TRBD1; V: TRBV7-9; size: .; J: TRBJ2-1
DNA: TGCGCCAGCAAAGACGGGACAGGGGGTAATTCACCCCTCCACTTT; CDR3: CASKDGTGGNSPLHF; D: TRBD1; V: TRBV4-1; size: .; J: TRBJ1-6
DNA: TGCAGTGCTAGAGACATAGATAGCAATCAGCCCCAGCATTTT; CDR3: CSARDIDSNQPQHF; D: .; V: TRBV20-1; size: .; J: TRBJ1-5
DNA: TGTGCCAGCAGCCCTTCCATAGGCGAGCAGTACTTC; CDR3: CASSPSIGEQYF; D: .; V: TRBV5-4; size: .; J: TRBJ2-7